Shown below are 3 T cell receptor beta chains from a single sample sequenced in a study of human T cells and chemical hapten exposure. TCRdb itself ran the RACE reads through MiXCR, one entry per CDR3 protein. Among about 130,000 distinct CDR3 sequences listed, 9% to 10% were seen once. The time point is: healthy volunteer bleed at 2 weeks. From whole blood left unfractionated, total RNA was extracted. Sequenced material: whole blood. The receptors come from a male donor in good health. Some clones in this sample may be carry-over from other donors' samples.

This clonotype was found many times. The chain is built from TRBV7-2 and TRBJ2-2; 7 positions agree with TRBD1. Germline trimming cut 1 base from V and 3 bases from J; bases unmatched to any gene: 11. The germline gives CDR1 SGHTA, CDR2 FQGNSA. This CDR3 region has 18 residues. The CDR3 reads CASSLEWEQGDDTGELFF. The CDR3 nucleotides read TGTGCCAGCAGCTTAGAATGGGAGCAGGGGGACGACACCGGGGAGCTGTTTTTT.

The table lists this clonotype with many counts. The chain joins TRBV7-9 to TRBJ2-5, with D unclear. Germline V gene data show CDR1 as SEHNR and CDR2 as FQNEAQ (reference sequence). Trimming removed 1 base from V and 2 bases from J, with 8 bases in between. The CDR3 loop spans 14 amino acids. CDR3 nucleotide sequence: TGTGCCAGCAGCTTAGTGCTGGGGCAAGAGACCCAGTACTTC. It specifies CASSLVLGQETQYF.

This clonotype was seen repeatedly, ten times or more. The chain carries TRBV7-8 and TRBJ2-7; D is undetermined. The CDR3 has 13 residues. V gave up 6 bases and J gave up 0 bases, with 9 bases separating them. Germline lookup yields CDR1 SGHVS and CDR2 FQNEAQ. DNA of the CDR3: TGTGCCAGCAGGGCGCAGAGCTCCTACGAGCAGTACTTC. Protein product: CASRAQSSYEQYF.